This T cell receptor beta chain appears in the sequencing data of a study of cytomegalovirus exposure and HLA in healthy donors (dated by TCRdb to 2016 to 2017). Study-wide context: An earlier analysis of about 530 of the donors reported approximately 260 Gb of sequence data and around 110 million unique TCR beta sequences obtained from about 170 million T cells. An early release covering about 600 HLA-typed donors comprised approximately 290 gigabases of sequencing data and tens of millions of unique TCR sequences. The genetic ancestry cluster associated with self-reported Caucasian donors included over 65% of the 398 genotyped donors. The aim of the study was to test whether cataloging public T cell receptors could identify signatures of past pathogen exposure. Using immunosequencing, the study profiled T cell repertoires from about 650 subjects and related those repertoires to cytomegalovirus serostatus. In addition to the first cohort of about 650 subjects, a separate validation cohort of 100 to 150 different subjects was used. To predict cytomegalovirus infection status, the study brought together high-throughput TCR immunosequencing, statistical association of individual TCRs with disease status, and machine learning. A later analysis re-analyzed previously published TCR beta repertoires from approximately 670 donors and added high-resolution HLA genotyping to study TCR occurrence patterns. In the later analysis, no new phenotypic data were used to find candidate immune exposures; instead, reliance was placed on TCR beta sequences and their occurrence across donors. An earlier analysis of around 540 of the donors applied high-throughput TCR beta sequencing to assess whether each TCR beta V gene segment acted as functional or pseudogenic. Donor age, sex, ethnicity and CMV serostatus were compiled alongside the repertoire data. In a later genetic analysis, genome-wide SNP genotypes for about 55% of the 666 donors were used, and that subset was treated as a discovery cohort. All discovery cohort repertoires had been generated using a single sequencing platform. Both class I and class II loci were covered by HLA typing, at four-digit resolution. Typing coverage varied by locus: roughly 620-640 donors for A, B, C, DRB1 and DQB1; approximately 560 for DQA1; 606 for DPA1; 400 to 480 for DPB1. A handful of DR-DQ haplotypes were treated as single units for association and clustering because of strong linkage in the cohort. Among some 410 genotyped donors of the cohort, an average of 235,054 unique TCR beta nucleotide sequences were sequenced per donor, roughly a sixth of them non-productive. The paper's findings and limits, for the study overall: Linkage disequilibrium might explain the correlated functional status among segregating V segments, but an unknown experimental factor could not be excluded. In an earlier analysis of more than 450 of the donors, most TCR beta V segments were observed in productive rearrangements about 90% or about 30% of the time, broadly matching IMGT annotations. The 87-base-pair reads could not distinguish some IMGT-functional V segments, including TRBV6-2 and TRBV6-3, so those segments were excluded. Because HLA typing was missing for some donors at each locus, association tests included only the typed subset. In a later analysis, TCR association rates were found to vary across HLA loci, with the most associated TCRs seen for DRB1 alleles and the fewest for HLA-C alleles. Compared with equally common non-associated chains, HLA-associated TCR beta chains in a later analysis were more clonally expanded and had lower generation probabilities. In a later genetic analysis, a missense DCLRE1C variant was associated with V-gene and J-gene trimming of TCR beta chains, and the association was replicated in an independent cohort. When HLA alleles, especially DR and DQ, strongly co-occurred, attributing TCR associations to individual alleles was difficult. The earlier analysis of nearly 600 of the donors excluded roughly 17 rarely observed V segments, including chromosome 9 orphons, because counts were too low. In a later analysis, over 15,000 TCR beta sequences were associated with specific HLA alleles at a false discovery rate of 0.05. A further reported finding was that TCR beta sequences accurately predicted the HLA-A and HLA-B alleles for most subjects in the first cohort. A later genetic analysis reported fewer N-insertions in productive TCRs among donors in an Asian-associated ancestry cluster than the roughly 640-donor mean. Sequencing depth was assumed to be roughly uniform across donors in the presence/absence analyses, though that assumption may not hold. The cohort was sequenced for TCR beta chains only, and without alpha or paired-chain data the features that could be detected were limited. The classifier was reported to diagnose cytomegalovirus status with high specificity and sensitivity in both the original cohort and the validation cohort. The only immune exposure information available for the cohort was CMV serostatus. A total of fewer than 200 TCR beta chains were listed by the study as associated with cytomegalovirus. In a later analysis, several top co-occurrence clusters were reported to appear linked to parvovirus B19, influenza, CMV and Epstein-Barr virus. The authors suggested that the approach could potentially be generalized to other disease states and immunological phenotypes. Most TCR sequences were seen in very few donors, while some public TCRs were found in many individuals. Most CMV-associated TCR beta chains appeared to be HLA-restricted in a later analysis, and the HLA associations seemed to be driven largely by CMV exposure. In vitro tests confirmed that a few of the cytomegalovirus-associated TCR beta chains recognize cytomegalovirus antigens. The sequencing pipeline was judged likely to have produced a cluster of highly shared sequence variants as a technical artifact.

Receptors were amplified or captured by the immunoSEQ multiplex PCR assay. The multiplex PCR relied on a mix of 60 forward primers for TCR Vbeta segments and 13 reverse primers for TCR Jbeta segments. The CDR3 region of rearranged TCR beta genes was amplified from genomic DNA with a multiplex PCR assay. On the Illumina HiSeq System, the amplified TCR beta libraries were sequenced as 87-base-pair reads. In the original analysis: A later analysis tallied some 79 million unique TCR beta chains across the 666 repertoires, and about 10 million of those chains were shared by two or more donors. Raw reads were error-corrected and collapsed into unique sequences with a nearest-neighbor algorithm that merged closely related sequences to remove PCR and sequencing errors. CDR3 sequences were aligned to IMGT reference sequences to assign V, D and J gene segments. For a sequence to be retained, a match of at least six nucleotides to both a V gene segment and a J gene segment was required. A rearrangement counted as productive if the CDR3 had no stop codons and remained in frame with V and J, and every other rearrangement counted as non-productive. Following IMGT convention, CDR3 was defined as the stretch from the second conserved V-encoded cysteine to the conserved J-encoded phenylalanine. Sequences without an unambiguous match to a single V gene segment were excluded from the earlier analysis of about 640 of the donors. In an earlier analysis of a few hundred of the donors, V segments were called functional above 56.7% productive rearrangements and were called segregating when the between-donor standard deviation exceeded 5%. To diagnose cytomegalovirus status from the catalog of TCR beta chain sequences, a statistical classification framework was built. In a later analysis, V and J genes were assigned by comparing TCR nucleotide sequences against IMGT/GENE-DB human TR gene sequences. Using the TCRdist pipeline, a later analysis assigned CDR3 sequences along with most-parsimonious VDJ recombination scenarios. In a later analysis, each TCR beta chain was defined by its CDR3 amino acid sequence together with its V-gene family, and reads without a unique V-gene family were excluded. To address suspected cross-contamination and a sequencing artifact, a later analysis removed roughly 640 highly shared, low-generation-probability nucleotide sequences. In a later analysis, a clonal expansion index was calculated for each public chain from normalized within-repertoire ranks of inferred template counts. Generation probabilities in a later analysis came from a VDJ recombination model fitted to out-of-frame rearrangements, and those results were checked against IGoR. Hypergeometric tests were used in a later analysis to score TCR-TCR, TCR-HLA and TCR-CMV co-occurrence, with a repertoire-size bias correction applied to the TCR pairs. In a later analysis, false discovery rates were estimated by permuting HLA or CMV assignments 20 times. In a later analysis, co-occurring TCRs were grouped using DBSCAN, and TCRdist sequence similarity was added for clustering within HLA-allele-positive subsets. Co-occurrence clustering excluded repertoires with fewer than 30,000 or more than 120,000 public chains, plus five with anomalous nucleotide sharing. Held by TCRdb, this immuneACCESS table contains in-frame sequences only and omits some clones. Under half of the omission traces to an unresolved V gene where checked; the cause of the rest is unknown. That table furnishes V, J and clone size, whereas the DNA furnished D and trimming. The sample table holds under 150,000 clones, of which around 83% were seen once. 2% to 3% of the sample is in the top ten clones.

In total, over 600 healthy bone marrow donors made up the cohort. All cohort members were sampled while nominally healthy, although unrecorded immune exposures were likely present. The donor tested CMV seronegative and was one of the 352 seronegative cohort members. A peripheral blood sample was collected from each donor, and TCR beta sequencing was performed on peripheral blood mononuclear cells. The Qiagen DNeasy Blood Extraction Kit was used to extract genomic DNA from the blood cell samples. Turning to this clone: This clone's antigen is unknown. No base qualities exist here, and no much larger clone lies one base off it.

The junction carries 11 bases between V and J, which are trimmed by 2 bases and 0 bases respectively. CDR1 and CDR2, per the germline V gene, are SGHRS and YFSETQ. From the cysteine up to the phenylalanine, the CDR3 has a length of 15 residues. The sequence is cut down to CDR3 DNA, 45 bases in frame from base 1. Sequenced material: PBMCs. This receptor was identified in a man aged 45-65 years in good health and CMV-seronegative. The rearrangement joined TRBV5-1 to TRBJ1-1, and perhaps TRBD1 as D gene, on 6 matching bases. The CDR3 region has the sequence CASSLTGNLNTEAFF. The nucleotide sequence reads as follows: TGCGCCAGCAGCTTAACAGGGAATTTGAACACTGAAGCTTTCTTT.